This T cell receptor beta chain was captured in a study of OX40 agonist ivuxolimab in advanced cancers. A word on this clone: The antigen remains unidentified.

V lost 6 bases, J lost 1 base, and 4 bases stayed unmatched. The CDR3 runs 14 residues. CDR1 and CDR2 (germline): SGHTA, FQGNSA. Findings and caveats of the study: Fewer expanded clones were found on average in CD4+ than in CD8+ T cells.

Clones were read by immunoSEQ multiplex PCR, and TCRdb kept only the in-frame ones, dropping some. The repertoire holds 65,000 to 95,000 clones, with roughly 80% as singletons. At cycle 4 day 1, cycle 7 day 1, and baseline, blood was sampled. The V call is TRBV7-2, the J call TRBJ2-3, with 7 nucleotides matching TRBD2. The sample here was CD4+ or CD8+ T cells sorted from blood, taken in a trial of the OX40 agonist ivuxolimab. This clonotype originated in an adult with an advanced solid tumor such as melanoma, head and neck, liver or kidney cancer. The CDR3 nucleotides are TGTGCCAGCAGACGAGGACTAGGCACAGATACGCAGTATTTT. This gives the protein CASRRGLGTDTQYF.